This TCR beta chain was profiled in a study of T-cell reconstitution after alpha-beta-depleted transplantation in children. V was clipped by 2 bases and J by 13 bases, with 8 bases between them. The CDR3 covers 10 residues. Preparation of the TCRbeta library was carried out with unique molecular identifiers. One entry per CDR3 protein, called by TCRdb with MiXCR from the PCR reads. The sample has nearly 400,000 distinct CDR3 sequences; over 20% are singletons. The source is a human donor who donated a stem cell graft to a child with acute myeloid leukemia. The rearrangement uses TRBV12-3 or TRBV12-4 and TRBJ1-2, with D unresolved. Sequencing used PBMCs from the stem cell graft donor, obtained from the stem cell graft. This chain's CDR3 is CASSLIDPTF. CDR3 sequence (DNA): TGTGCCAGCAGTTTAATCGATCCCACCTTC.